These T cell receptor beta chains were read from a single sample in a study of T cells after yellow fever vaccination. MiXCR, applied by TCRdb to the 5' RACE reads, yields one record per CDR3 protein. The sample consists of about 340,000 distinct CDR3 sequences, roughly 9.4% of them appearing once. This sample comprised PBMCs, obtained on the day of the first yellow fever vaccination. These receptors were collected from a man between 18 and 35 years old who received the YFV17D yellow fever vaccine. Both conserved end residues are part of each CDR3. Fields, in order: J gene, V gene, clone size, D gene, CDR3 protein, CDR3 DNA. The D gene is left open where the match is weak. Part of the rows lack a size; the others show once, few, many or a class for expanded clones.

j_gene: TRBJ2-3; v_gene: TRBV5-1; abundance: few; d_gene: NA; CDR3aa: CASSRGGRDADTQYF; CDR3nt: TGCGCCAGCAGCAGGGGGGGCAGGGACGCAGATACGCAGTATTTT
j_gene: TRBJ2-1; v_gene: TRBV6-2/TRBV6-3; abundance: few; d_gene: NA; CDR3aa: CASSYGRSPLYNEQFF; CDR3nt: TGTGCCAGCAGTTACGGGCGGAGTCCTTTATACAATGAGCAGTTCTTC
j_gene: TRBJ1-2; v_gene: TRBV27; abundance: many; d_gene: TRBD1; CDR3aa: CASSPGTGNGYTF; CDR3nt: TGTGCCAGCAGTCCGGGGACAGGGAACGGCTACACCTTC
j_gene: TRBJ1-2; v_gene: TRBV7-9; abundance: NA; d_gene: TRBD1; CDR3aa: CASTPGGGNGYTF; CDR3nt: TGTGCCAGCACCCCGGGAGGGGGCAATGGCTACACCTTC
j_gene: TRBJ1-1; v_gene: TRBV29-1; abundance: many; d_gene: NA; CDR3aa: CSVARRQANTEAFF; CDR3nt: TGCAGCGTTGCTCGAAGACAGGCGAACACTGAAGCTTTCTTT
j_gene: TRBJ2-1; v_gene: TRBV21-1; abundance: NA; d_gene: NA; CDR3aa: CASSKAVTSGYNEQFF; CDR3nt: TGTGCCAGCAGCAAAGCAGTGACTAGCGGGTACAATGAGCAGTTCTTC
j_gene: TRBJ2-2; v_gene: TRBV11-3; abundance: NA; d_gene: NA; CDR3aa: CASSADRRAGELFF; CDR3nt: TGTGCCAGCAGTGCCGACAGGCGAGCGGGGGAGCTGTTTTTT
j_gene: TRBJ2-1; v_gene: TRBV14; abundance: few; d_gene: TRBD1; CDR3aa: CASSQYRGLDNEQFF; CDR3nt: TGTGCCAGCAGCCAATACAGGGGGCTCGACAATGAGCAGTTCTTC
j_gene: TRBJ2-3; v_gene: TRBV7-2; abundance: few; d_gene: TRBD1; CDR3aa: CASSPPGQNSYF; CDR3nt: TGTGCCAGCAGCCCCCCGGGACAGAACTCATATTTT
j_gene: TRBJ1-2; v_gene: TRBV18; abundance: few; d_gene: TRBD1; CDR3aa: CASSQTPGQGAGSYTF; CDR3nt: TGTGCCAGCTCACAAACTCCGGGACAGGGGGCCGGCAGCTACACCTTC
j_gene: TRBJ2-1; v_gene: TRBV7-2; abundance: NA; d_gene: NA; CDR3aa: CASVEGFSEQFF; CDR3nt: TGTGCCAGCGTCGAGGGTTTCAGTGAGCAGTTCTTC